Listed below are T cell receptor beta chains from one sample, sequenced in a study of blood T cell repertoires in COVID-19. Assay: immunoSEQ multiplex PCR; the TCRdb copy retains only in-frame clones and omits some. The data show about 200,000 clones, around nine tenths seen once. Sequenced: peripheral blood. These receptor sequences come from a man aged 55-75 years with active or convalescent COVID-19. CDR3s include the opening cysteine and the closing phenylalanine or tryptophan. Fields, in order: D gene, clone size, J gene, V gene, CDR3 DNA, CDR3 protein. A D gene is named only where the DNA matches it firmly. Size values are once, few and many counts, or a class for expanded clones, and some rows have none.

>TRBD1|.|TRBJ1-4|TRBV23-1
TGCGCCAGCAGTCAATCGTACCGGACAGGGGGCGCCCTAGGGGAAAAACTGTTTTTT
CASSQSYRTGGALGEKLFF
>.|once|TRBJ2-3|TRBV6-5
TGTGCCAGCAGGTCGGGACTGGCAACAGATACGCAGTATTTT
CASRSGLATDTQYF
>.|.|TRBJ2-1|TRBV30
TGTGCCTGGAGTGTACGACGGGGTGCCTACAATGAGCAGTTCTTC
CAWSVRRGAYNEQFF
>TRBD1|.|TRBJ1-2|TRBV6-5
TGTGCCAGCCAAACAATGACAGGGGAGTATGGCTACACCTTC
CASQTMTGEYGYTF
>TRBD2|.|TRBJ2-5|TRBV2
TGTGCCAGCAGAAGACTAGCGACCCGAGGAGAGACCCAGTACTTC
CASRRLATRGETQYF
>TRBD2|once|TRBJ2-7|TRBV5-1
TGCGCCAGCAGCTCAAATCGCCCCGGGACTAGCGGGGACGGGGGGCAGTACTTC
CASSSNRPGTSGDGGQYF
>.|.|TRBJ1-1|TRBV18
TGTGCCAGCTCACCAAAACCCAGTCAAGCTTTCTTT
CASSPKPSQAFF
>.|.|TRBJ1-6|TRBV3-1/TRBV3-2
TGTGCCAGCAGCCAAGTGGCGGGAGAGACCCCCCTCCACTTT
CASSQVAGETPLHF
>.|.|TRBJ2-1|TRBV11-2
TGTGCCAGCAGCTTCGTCGGGAACAACAATGAGCAGTTCTTC
CASSFVGNNNEQFF
>TRBD2|.|TRBJ2-2|TRBV5-4
TGTGCCAGCAGCTTGGGACTAGCGGGCACCGGGGAGCTGTTTTTT
CASSLGLAGTGELFF
>TRBD1|few|TRBJ1-4|TRBV4-2
TGTGCCAGCAGCCAAGACGCGTTTGGGACAGGTGATGAAAAACTGTTTTTT
CASSQDAFGTGDEKLFF
>TRBD1|once|TRBJ2-7|TRBV5-6
TGTGCCAGCAGCTTCGGATGGACAGGGGAATACGAGCAGTACTTC
CASSFGWTGEYEQYF
>.|.|TRBJ1-2|TRBV6-5
TGTGCCAGCAGTTATGGTTCAGGGAAAGCTAACTATGGCTACACCTTC
CASSYGSGKANYGYTF
>.|.|TRBJ1-2|TRBV7-9
TGTGCCAGCAGCCCATCGGACACGGGCTACACCTTC
CASSPSDTGYTF
>TRBD1|once|TRBJ2-2|TRBV4-1
TGCGCCAGCAGCAAAACAGGGGGTAGGGCCGGGGAGCTGTTTTTT
CASSKTGGRAGELFF
>.|.|TRBJ2-4|TRBV4-1
TGCGCCAGCAGCCAAGACGGAGGGGTCGGAAACATTCAGTACTTC
CASSQDGGVGNIQYF
>.|.|TRBJ2-5|TRBV25-1
TGTGCCAGCAGTGAAGGATCGGTAGGGTTCGGGCGGGGTCAGACCCAGTACTTC
CASSEGSVGFGRGQTQYF
>TRBD1|.|TRBJ1-2|TRBV5-1
TGCGCCAGCAGCTTACAACAGGGGAACTATGGCTACACCTTC
CASSLQQGNYGYTF
>TRBD2|.|TRBJ2-1|TRBV30
TGTGCCTGCCTTAGGGGACTAGCGGGGGGCAATGAGCAGTTCTTC
CACLRGLAGGNEQFF
>TRBD2|.|TRBJ2-1|TRBV7-3
TGTGCCAGCAGCTTAAGCCCGACTAGCGGGGGGGGTGAGCAGTTCTTC
CASSLSPTSGGGEQFF
>.|.|TRBJ1-4|TRBV6-1
TGTGCCAGCAGTGAAAAGACCGCCGGGGAAAAACTGTTTTTT
CASSEKTAGEKLFF
>TRBD2|.|TRBJ2-5|TRBV2
TGTGCCAGCAGTGAATCTAGCGGACTCTTGAAGACCCAGTACTTC
CASSESSGLLKTQYF
>.|.|TRBJ2-1|TRBV4-1
TGCGCCAGCAGCTCCAGAGGCCGAGGCTCCTACAATGAGCAGTTCTTC
CASSSRGRGSYNEQFF
>.|.|TRBJ2-3|TRBV9
TGTGCCAGCTCGACTCAAACCTCATTCACAGATACGCAGTATTTT
CASSTQTSFTDTQYF
>TRBD1|.|TRBJ2-7|TRBV3-1/TRBV3-2
TGTGCCAGCAGCCAAGATAGGACAGGGTGGACGAACGAGCAGTACTTC
CASSQDRTGWTNEQYF
>.|.|TRBJ1-1|TRBV6-5
TGTGCCAGCAGTTACTCTGGTAGGGGTGAAGCTTTCTTT
CASSYSGRGEAFF
>.|.|TRBJ2-7|TRBV30
TGTGCCTGGAGTGTGGGGGGCTCCTACGAGCAGTACTTC
CAWSVGGSYEQYF
>.|.|TRBJ2-5|TRBV5-1
TGCGCCAGCAGCTTGACGCAGACCGCAGGGGAGACCCAGTACTTC
CASSLTQTAGETQYF
>TRBD1|.|TRBJ2-5|TRBV5-4
TGTGCCAGCAGCTTGGACAGGGGAGAGACCCAGTACTTC
CASSLDRGETQYF
>TRBD2|.|TRBJ2-2|TRBV9
TGTGCCAGCAGCCCGAGTAGGGACTACTTCACCGGGGAGCTGTTTTTT
CASSPSRDYFTGELFF
>.|.|TRBJ2-2|TRBV19
TGTGCCAGTAGTCAAAACCCCGGGGCGAACACCGGGGAGCTGTTTTTT
CASSQNPGANTGELFF
>.|.|TRBJ2-2|TRBV5-5
TGTGCCAGCAGCTACCAGGACACCGGGGAGCTGTTTTTT
CASSYQDTGELFF
>.|.|TRBJ1-2|TRBV19
TGTGCCAGTAAACGCGGCAACTATGGCTACACCTTC
CASKRGNYGYTF